This TCR beta chain was sequenced for a study of early T cells in non-severe SARS-CoV-2 infection. Study-level findings and limits: VDJdb-based matching was biased toward anti-spike CD8 responses and missed private and CD4 specificities.

In this sample, this clonotype turned up a few times. Antigen unknown. V lost 6 bases and J lost 5; bases outside the gene matches: 9. The germline CDR1 and CDR2 sequences are MNHEY and SMNVEV (reference sequence). There are 14 residues in the CDR3. Unique molecular identifiers were added to individual cDNA molecules. TCRdb used MiXCR to reprocess the 5' RACE reads, holding one entry per CDR3 protein. The sample lists more than 85,000 distinct CDR3 sequences, 16% occurring once. The chain employs TRBV27 and TRBJ2-7, with 8 bases matching TRBD1. The receptor was isolated from an adult who was a healthcare worker with PCR-confirmed SARS-CoV-2 infection or an uninfected control (not recorded which). The sample was whole blood. The CDR3 loop reads CASRTDRGLNEQYF. Here the CDR3 DNA reads TGTGCCAGCAGGACAGACAGGGGTTTAAACGAGCAGTACTTC.